The rows below give T cell receptor beta chains drawn from one sample of a study of CD4 T cells in relation to SARS-CoV-2 and coronaviruses. Their antigens are not known. Produced via immunoSEQ multiplex PCR; TCRdb's table is partial and in-frame only. The sample yields 20,000 to 25,000 clones, 76% seen once. Source material: CD4+ T cells from PBMCs, cultured in vitro. The receptors shown here come from a human donor in good health. CDR3s leave out the opening cysteine and the closing phenylalanine or tryptophan. Size is omitted from some rows. Given values are once, few, many or a class for expanded clones.

V | size | CDR3
TRBV19 | NA | ASSIGPSNQPQH
TRBV10-2 | NA | ASSEFRDSNQPQH
TRBV6-5 | NA | ASSYREYRETQY
TRBV18 | NA | ASSPPRVSSYNEQF
TRBV4-1 | NA | ASSRPGGRSQITSTDTQY
TRBV12-3/TRBV12-4 | once | ASLGQKETQY
TRBV6-4 | NA | ATPSEGRLAGGPDYNEQF
TRBV6-2/TRBV6-3 | few | ASSSTLPRQISGNTIY
TRBV27 | NA | ATRTYERDTEAF
TRBV19 | few | ASRTGSNTGELF
TRBV28 | once | ASSFLLAEVEAF
TRBV24-1 | NA | ATRKSGRGGNEQF
TRBV6-2/TRBV6-3 | NA | ASSPSLAGGGNEQF
TRBV24-1 | NA | AAGARSGANVLT
TRBV12-3/TRBV12-4 | NA | ASSPGANVLT
TRBV5-1 | NA | ASSSDAGPGNTIY
TRBV3-1/TRBV3-2 | NA | ASSPRQGHYEQY